The 8 T cell receptor beta chains in this list originate from one sample, sequenced in a study of T cell responses to AZD1222 COVID-19 vaccine. Sequencing was performed with immunoSEQ multiplex PCR; in TCRdb, only in-frame clones are kept and a portion is missing. The sample lists 110,000 or so clones; around 84% were seen once. Material: peripheral blood, obtained 28 days after the second AZD1222 dose. The receptors were gathered from an adult who received the AZD1222 COVID-19 vaccine.

The gene calls are TRBV11-2 and TRBJ2-1; 8 bases are a match to TRBD1. The CDR3 loop spans 16 amino acids. Trimming cost V 1 base and J 5 bases; bases outside gene matches: 7. Germline V gene lookup returns CDR1 SGHAT and CDR2 FQNNGV. CDR3 DNA: TGTGCCAGCAGCTTAGGTCGACAGGGGTCGAACAATGAGCAGTTCTTC. This gives the protein CASSLGRQGSNNEQFF.

The table lists this clone with a few counts. The chain combines TRBV7-9 with TRBJ2-3; 11 bases are shared with TRBD2. V gave up 5 bases and J gave up 5 bases; unmatched junction bases: 9. CDR3 size: 16 residues. CDR1 and CDR2 (germline): SEHNR, FQNEAQ (reference sequence). In nucleotides, the CDR3 is TGTGCCAGCAGCCCTGCTCTAGCGGGGGGAGTAGATACGCAGTATTTT. This codes for CASSPALAGGVDTQYF.

A note on this clone: At one of its ends the junction is not consistent with the germline gene, which may arise from a read error. V and J are TRBV18 and TRBJ1-5, with D tentatively TRBD1 (5 bases). Looked up from germline, CDR1 is KGHSH and CDR2 is LQKENI. This CDR3 has 15 amino acids. The CDR3 here is CASSPPGGPQAAQHF. In DNA, the CDR3 is TGTGCCAGCTCTCCACCCGGGGGACCGCAAGCGGCCCAGCATTTT. Supplemented by reference TRBV18 and TRBJ1-5, the full variable domain reads NAGVMQNPRHLVRRRGQEARLRCSPMKGHSHVYWYRQLPEEGLKFMVYLQKENIIDESGMPKERFSAEFPKEGPSILRIQQVVRGDSAAYFCASSPPGGPQAAQHFGDGTRLSIL.

The chain uses TRBV7-2 and TRBJ1-2; a possible D gene is TRBD1 (5 bases). CDR1 is SGHTA, CDR2 FQGNSA, per germline. V lost 1 base, J lost 13 bases, and 13 bases lay in between. The CDR3 runs to 12 residues. The CDR3 region is CASSLVMEGCTF. The CDR3 DNA follows: TGTGCCAGCAGCTTAGTGATGGAGGGGTGCACCTTC.

J is TRBJ2-3 and V is TRBV30; TRBD2 agrees at 7 bases. V shed 1 base, J shed 9 bases, and the junction held 4 bases outside the gene matches. The CDR3 is 12 amino acids. Germline V gives CDR1 GTSNPN, CDR2 SVGIG (reference sequence). CDR3 nucleotides: TGTGCCTGGAGTGGTCGGGGGGTGACGCAGTATTTT. Amino acid sequence: CAWSGRGVTQYF.

The chain has TRBV6-2 or TRBV6-3 and TRBJ2-3; the match to TRBD1 covers 8 bases. In germline, CDR1 is MNHEY, CDR2 SVGEGT. V trimming: 6 bases; J trimming: 7 bases; junction bases outside the gene matches: 15. The length of the CDR3 is 16 residues. The chain's CDR3 is CASSDIQADREYTQYF. The CDR3 nucleotides are TGTGCCAGCAGCGATATACAAGCGGACAGGGAGTATACGCAGTATTTT.

For the CDR3, the DNA is TGCAGCCTGGGGGATACGCAGTATTTT. It encodes CSLGDTQYF. V and J are TRBV29-1 and TRBJ2-3; no reliable D call. This CDR3 region has 9 residues. In germline, CDR1 is SQVTM, CDR2 ANQGSEA. Trimming removed 8 bases at V and 6 bases at J, with 6 bases between.

The chain recombines TRBV7-3 with TRBJ2-2; TRBD2 matches 11 bases. Losses at the gene ends were 5 bases for V and 3 bases for J; bases not matched to a gene: 14. Looked up from germline, CDR1 is SGHTA and CDR2 is FQGTGA. CDR3 length equals 19 residues. CDR3 DNA: TGTGCCAGCAGCCTTGGCCCCTCCCTAGCGGGGGGAGACACCGGGGAGCTGTTTTTT. It is translated as CASSLGPSLAGGDTGELFF. The entire variable domain, with the rest obtained from reference TRBV7-3 and TRBJ2-2, is as follows: GAGVSQTPSNKVTEKGKYVELRCDPISGHTALYWYRQSLGQGPEFLIYFQGTGAADDSGLPNDRFFAVRPEGSVSTLKIQRTERGDSAVYLCASSLGPSLAGGDTGELFFGEGSRLTVL.